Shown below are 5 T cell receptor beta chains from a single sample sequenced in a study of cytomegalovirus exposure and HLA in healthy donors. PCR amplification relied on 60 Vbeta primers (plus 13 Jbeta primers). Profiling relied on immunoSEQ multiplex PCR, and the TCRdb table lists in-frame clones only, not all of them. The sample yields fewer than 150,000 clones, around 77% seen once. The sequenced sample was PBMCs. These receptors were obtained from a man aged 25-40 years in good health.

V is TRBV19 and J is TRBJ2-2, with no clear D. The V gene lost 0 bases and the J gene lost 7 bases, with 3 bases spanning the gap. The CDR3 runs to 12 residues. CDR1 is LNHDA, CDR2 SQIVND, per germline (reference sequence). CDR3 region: CASSIDIGELFF. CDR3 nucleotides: TGTGCCAGTAGTATAGATATCGGGGAGCTGTTTTTT.

The CDR3 DNA reads TGTGCCAGCAGCGAGGCTAGCGGGAGGGCCAGGTTTGGCGAGCAGTACTTC. Translation gives CASSEASGRARFGEQYF. This chain uses TRBV5-4 with TRBJ2-5, with 12 bases identical to TRBD2. The J call is doubtful: the DNA matches TRBJ2-7 better. The CDR3 runs 17 residues. The V gene's germline CDR1 is SGHNT and CDR2 YYREEE (reference sequence).

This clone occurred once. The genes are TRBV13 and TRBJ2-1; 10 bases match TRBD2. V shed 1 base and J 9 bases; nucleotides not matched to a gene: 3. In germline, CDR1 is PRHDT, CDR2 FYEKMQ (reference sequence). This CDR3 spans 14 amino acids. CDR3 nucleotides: TGTGCCAGCAGCTTAGAGGTAGCGGGAGGTGAGCAGTTCTTC. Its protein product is CASSLEVAGGEQFF.

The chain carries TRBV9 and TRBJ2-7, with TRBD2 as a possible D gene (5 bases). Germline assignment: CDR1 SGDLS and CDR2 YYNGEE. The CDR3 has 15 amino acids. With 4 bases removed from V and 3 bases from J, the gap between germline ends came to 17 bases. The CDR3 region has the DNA TGTGCCAGCAGCCTAGTCCCGGGAAACTTCTACGAGCAGTACTTC. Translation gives CASSLVPGNFYEQYF.

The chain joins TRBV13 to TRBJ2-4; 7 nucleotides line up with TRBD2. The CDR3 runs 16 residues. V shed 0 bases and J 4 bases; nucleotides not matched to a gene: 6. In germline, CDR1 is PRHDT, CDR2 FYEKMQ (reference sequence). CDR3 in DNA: TGTGCCAGCAGCTTAGGCCGGGGCGGGAGAAAAAACATTCAGTACTTC. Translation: CASSLGRGGRKNIQYF.